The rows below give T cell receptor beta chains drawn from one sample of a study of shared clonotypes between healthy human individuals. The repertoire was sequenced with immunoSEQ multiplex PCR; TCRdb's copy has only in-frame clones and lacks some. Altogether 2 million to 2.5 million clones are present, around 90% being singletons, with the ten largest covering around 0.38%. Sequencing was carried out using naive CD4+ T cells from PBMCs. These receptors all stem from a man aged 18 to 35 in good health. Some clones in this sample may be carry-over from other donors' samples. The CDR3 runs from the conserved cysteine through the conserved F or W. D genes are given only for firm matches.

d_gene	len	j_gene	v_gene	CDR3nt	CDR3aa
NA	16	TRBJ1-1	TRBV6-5	TGTGCCAGCAGTTACGGTGCAGGGACCATGAACACTGAAGCTTTCTTT	CASSYGAGTMNTEAFF
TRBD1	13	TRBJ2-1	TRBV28	TGTGCCAGCAGTCCAAGCGTTAGGGACAGGGAGTTCTTC	CASSPSVRDREFF
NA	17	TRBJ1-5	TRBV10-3	TGTGCCATCAGTGAGTCAAACATCCGCAGAGGAAAACAGCCCCAGCATTTT	CAISESNIRRGKQPQHF
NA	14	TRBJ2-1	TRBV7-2	TGTGCCAGCAGCTTGCAGAATTCCTACAATGAGCAGTTCTTC	CASSLQNSYNEQFF
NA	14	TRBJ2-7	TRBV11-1	TGTGCCAGCAGCTTGAGAGGGAGGTTCGGCGAGCAGTACTTC	CASSLRGRFGEQYF
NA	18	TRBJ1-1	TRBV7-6	TGTGCCAGCAGCTTAGCGGTCCTCGGGGAGGCGGGTGGCACTGAAGCTTTCTTT	CASSLAVLGEAGGTEAFF
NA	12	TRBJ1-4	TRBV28	TGTGCCAGCAGTGGGCCCCGACCAAAACTGTTTTTT	CASSGPRPKLFF
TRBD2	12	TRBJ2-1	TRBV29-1	TGCAGCGTGGAGGGACTAGCGGGAGAGCAGTTCTTC	CSVEGLAGEQFF
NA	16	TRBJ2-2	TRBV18	TGTGCCAGCTCACGAAACGCCAGAACGAACACCGGGGAGCTGTTTTTT	CASSRNARTNTGELFF
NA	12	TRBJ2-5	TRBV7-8	TGTGCCAGTAACAGGGCGCAAGAGACCCAGTACTTC	CASNRAQETQYF
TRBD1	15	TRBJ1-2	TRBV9	TGTGCCAGCAGCGGGGGGACAGGAGCTAACTATGGCTACACCTTC	CASSGGTGANYGYTF
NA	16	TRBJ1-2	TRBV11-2	TGTGCCAGCGGCTCTATACTGCAGGGGTCTAACTATGGCTACACCTTC	CASGSILQGSNYGYTF
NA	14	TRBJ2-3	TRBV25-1	TGTGCCAGCAGTGGTGGGGCCCTTTTCAATACGCAGTATTTT	CASSGGALFNTQYF
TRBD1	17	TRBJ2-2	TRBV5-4	TGTGCCAGCGGCTTCCCCCCGGGACAGGGAAACACCGGGGAGCTGTTTTTT	CASGFPPGQGNTGELFF
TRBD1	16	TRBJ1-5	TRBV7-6	TGTGCCAGCAGCCTGGGGACAGCCCAAGGCAATCAGCCCCAGCATTTT	CASSLGTAQGNQPQHF
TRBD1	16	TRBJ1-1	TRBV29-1	TGCAGCGTTGAAGTTTGGCAGGGGGCCAAGGGCACTGAAGCTTTCTTT	CSVEVWQGAKGTEAFF
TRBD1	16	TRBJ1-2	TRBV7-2	TGTGCCAGCAGCTCACATCTGAGGGGACAGGGCTATGGCTACACCTTC	CASSSHLRGQGYGYTF
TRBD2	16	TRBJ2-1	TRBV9	TGTGCCAGCAGCGCACCCGGGACTAGCGGTTACAATGAGCAGTTCTTC	CASSAPGTSGYNEQFF